Listed below are T cell receptor beta chains from one sample, sequenced in a study of T cells in Graves' hyperthyroidism and ophthalmopathy. A single record per CDR3 protein comes from TCRdb applying MiXCR to the multiplex PCR reads. The repertoire consists of hundreds of thousands of distinct CDR3 sequences, with around 25% occurring once and the leading ten covering approximately 35%. The sample consisted of blood. Receptors originate from a woman in her thirties or forties with Graves' ophthalmopathy. CDR3s include the opening cysteine and the closing phenylalanine or tryptophan. D genes are given only for firm matches. Size tells how often a clone was seen (once, few, many) or the class of an expanded clone, and some rows leave it out.

>TRBJ2-5|NA|many|TRBV30
TGTGCCTGGAGTGTAGGAAGGTTAAAGACCCAGTACTTC
CAWSVGRLKTQYF
>TRBJ2-7|TRBD2|few|TRBV12-3/TRBV12-4
TGTGCCAGCAGCCGGGGACTAGCGGGAGGTTACGAGCAGTACTTC
CASSRGLAGGYEQYF
>TRBJ1-1|TRBD1|many|TRBV6-5
TGTGCCAGCAGTAGGGGACAGGGCCTGGACACTGAAGCTTTCTTT
CASSRGQGLDTEAFF
>TRBJ1-5|NA|NA|TRBV6-1
TGTGCCAGCAGTGAATCGGGGTACGCTCAGCCCCAGCATTTT
CASSESGYAQPQHF
>TRBJ2-7|NA|many|TRBV4-2
TGTGCCAGCAGCCAAGGGGCGCGGGAAAAAGACGAGCAGTACTTC
CASSQGAREKDEQYF
>TRBJ1-5|TRBD1|many|TRBV20-1
TGCAGTGCTAGACCCGGGACAGGGGTCGGGCAGCCCCAGCATTTT
CSARPGTGVGQPQHF
>TRBJ2-7|TRBD1|NA|TRBV5-1
TGCGCCAGCAGCTTGAGGGCAGGGGGCTACGAGCAGTACTTC
CASSLRAGGYEQYF
>TRBJ2-5|NA|NA|TRBV28
TGTGCCAGCAGCCAGGGGGGGACCCAGTACTTC
CASSQGGTQYF
>TRBJ2-7|TRBD2|NA|TRBV6-1
TGTGCCAGCAGAACTAGCGGGAGTGTCTACGAGCAGTACTTC
CASRTSGSVYEQYF
>TRBJ1-1|NA|NA|TRBV24-1
TGTGCCACCAGTGACCCAGCTAAGGGTTGGGATGAAGCTTTCTTT
CATSDPAKGWDEAFF
>TRBJ1-5|NA|many|TRBV28
TGTGCCAGCAGTTCCGTAGGGGGGGGCCATCAGCCCCAGCATTTT
CASSSVGGGHQPQHF
>TRBJ2-2|TRBD2|many|TRBV12-3/TRBV12-4
TGTGCCAGCAGCCCACTACTAGCGGGAGTTGGTCGGACCGGGGAGCTGTTTTTT
CASSPLLAGVGRTGELFF
>TRBJ2-5|TRBD2|many|TRBV9
TGTGCCAGCAGCACGAGCGGGGGCAGGGAGACCCAGTACTTC
CASSTSGGRETQYF
>TRBJ1-1|NA|few|TRBV11-2
TGTGCCAGCAGCTTTGGCTTATCGAACACTGAAGCTTTCTTT
CASSFGLSNTEAFF
>TRBJ2-7|TRBD1|many|TRBV28
TGTGCCAGCAGTTCTGGGGACAGGGTGGCCTACGAGCAGTACTTC
CASSSGDRVAYEQYF
>TRBJ1-1|TRBD1|few|TRBV6-1
TGTGCCAGCAAACTGACAGGGAGGACTGAAGCTTTCTTT
CASKLTGRTEAFF
>TRBJ2-7|NA|many|TRBV20-1
TGCAGTGCTAGAGACAACTACGAGCAGTACTTC
CSARDNYEQYF
>TRBJ2-7|TRBD1|NA|TRBV7-9
TGTGCCAGCAGCTTCCCCGGGACAGGGGGCTACGAGCAGTACTTC
CASSFPGTGGYEQYF
>TRBJ2-7|NA|many|TRBV28
TGTGCCAGCAGCTATTCTAGCGTACACGAGCAGTACTTC
CASSYSSVHEQYF
>TRBJ2-7|TRBD1|many|TRBV12-3/TRBV12-4
TGTGCCAGCAGTTCCCTAACAGGGGGAACGCAGTACTTC
CASSSLTGGTQYF
>TRBJ2-5|NA|many|TRBV11-2
TGTGCCAGCAGCTTAGCCCAGTATGGAGTCCAGTACTTC
CASSLAQYGVQYF
>TRBJ2-5|NA|many|TRBV7-2
TGTGCCAGCAGAGCCAGGGTTCAAGAGACCCAGTACTTC
CASRARVQETQYF
>TRBJ2-7|NA|many|TRBV29-1
TGCAGCGTCCCCGGACAGAGCTCCTACGAGCAGTACTTC
CSVPGQSSYEQYF
>TRBJ2-5|NA|NA|TRBV15
TGTGCCACCAGCAGCCATGGAGGAGAGACCCAGTACTTC
CATSSHGGETQYF
>TRBJ1-1|NA|NA|TRBV20-1
TGCAGTGCTAGACCTCAGCCGCGGAACACTGAAGCTTTCTTT
CSARPQPRNTEAFF
>TRBJ2-3|TRBD1|many|TRBV24-1
TGTGCCACCAGTGATTTCAGGGGGTCTAGCACAGATACGCAGTATTTT
CATSDFRGSSTDTQYF
>TRBJ1-1|NA|many|TRBV6-5
TGTGCCAGCAGCCCACTGGAGAACACTGAAGCTTTCTTT
CASSPLENTEAFF
>TRBJ2-7|TRBD2|many|TRBV20-1
TGCAGTGCTGTTAGCGGGACTACGTACGAGCAGTACTTC
CSAVSGTTYEQYF
>TRBJ2-2|TRBD1|many|TRBV6-1
TGTGCCAGCAGTGTCCTCAGGGGGCGCCGTGACACCGGGGAGCTGTTTTTT
CASSVLRGRRDTGELFF
>TRBJ1-1|NA|many|TRBV28
TGTGCCAGCAACCCCTCATCCAGGGTCACTGAAGCTTTCTTT
CASNPSSRVTEAFF
>TRBJ1-1|NA|few|TRBV5-4
TGTGCCAGCAGCTTGGTAGGAGGGGCTGGGACTGAAGCTTTCTTT
CASSLVGGAGTEAFF
>TRBJ1-2|TRBD1|many|TRBV6-1
TGTGCCAGCAGGCGACAGGGGGCGAAGGGCTACACCTTC
CASRRQGAKGYTF
>TRBJ2-7|TRBD2|once|TRBV18
TGTGCCAGCTCACGAGCTAGCGGGCCCGTGGATGAGCAGTCCTTC
CASSRASGPVDEQSF
>TRBJ2-7|TRBD2|many|TRBV3-1
TGTGCCAGCAGCCAGGCCTCTAGCGGGAGCCCTTACGAGCAGTACTTC
CASSQASSGSPYEQYF
>TRBJ2-5|TRBD1|NA|TRBV20-1
TGCAGTGCCCCCGCCGGGACAGCCCAAGAGACCCAGTACTTC
CSAPAGTAQETQYF
>TRBJ2-3|NA|NA|TRBV27
TGTGTCAGCGCCTATCCAACCCTTAAATCAACGCAGTATTTT
CVSAYPTLKSTQYF